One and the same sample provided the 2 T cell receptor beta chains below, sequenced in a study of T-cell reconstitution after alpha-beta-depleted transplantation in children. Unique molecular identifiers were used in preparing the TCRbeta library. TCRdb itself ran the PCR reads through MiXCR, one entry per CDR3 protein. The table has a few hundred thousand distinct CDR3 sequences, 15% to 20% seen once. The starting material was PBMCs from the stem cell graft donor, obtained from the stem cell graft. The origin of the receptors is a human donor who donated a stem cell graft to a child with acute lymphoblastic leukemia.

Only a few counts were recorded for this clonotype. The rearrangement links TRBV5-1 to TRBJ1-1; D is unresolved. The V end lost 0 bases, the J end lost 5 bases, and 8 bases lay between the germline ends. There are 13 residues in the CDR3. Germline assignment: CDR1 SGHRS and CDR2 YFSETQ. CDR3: CASSLAIVTEAFF. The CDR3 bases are TGCGCCAGCAGCTTGGCCATCGTGACTGAAGCTTTCTTT.

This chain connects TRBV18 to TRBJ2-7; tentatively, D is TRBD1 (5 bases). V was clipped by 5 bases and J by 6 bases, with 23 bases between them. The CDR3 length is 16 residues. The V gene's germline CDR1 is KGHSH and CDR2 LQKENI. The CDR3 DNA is TGTGCCAGCTCAAACCAGGCCAGGGTGCTTTACGCCGAGCAGTACTTC. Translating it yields CASSNQARVLYAEQYF.